The 21 T cell receptor beta chains in this list originate from one sample, sequenced in a study of T cells after yellow fever vaccination. TCRdb redid the calling of the 5' RACE reads with MiXCR, one entry per CDR3 protein. Among under 250,000 distinct CDR3 sequences, around 3.1% were seen once, and the ten largest hold roughly 3.2%. This specimen consisted of CD4+ T cells sorted from PBMCs, obtained 10 days after the yellow fever booster vaccination. These receptors originate from a man between 18 and 35 years old who received the YFV17D yellow fever vaccine.

Notes on this clonotype: One junction end disagrees with the germline gene, perhaps due to a read error. The V call is TRBV24-1, the J call TRBJ1-5, with D possibly TRBD1 on 5 matching bases. The CDR3 totals 14 residues. Germline-derived CDR1 and CDR2 are KGHDR and SFDVKD. The CDR3 coding sequence is TGTGCCACAAGTGTGGGGGGAGAGAATCAGCCCCAGCATTTT. Translated, it gives CATSVGGENQPQHF.

Comments on this clonotype: A much larger clone is a single base away; this may be a read error. The rearrangement uses TRBV6-2 or TRBV6-3 and TRBJ1-5; no clear D. V was pared by 6 bases and J by 1 base, with 4 bases between. Germline CDR1 and CDR2: MNHEY and SVGEGT. This CDR3 contains 12 residues. DNA of the CDR3: TGTGCCAGCAGAGACAGCAATCAGCCCCAGCATTTT. Encoded protein: CASRDSNQPQHF.

This clonotype was counted only a few times. The genes are TRBV20-1 and TRBJ1-1; 8 positions match TRBD1. Germline CDR1 and CDR2: DFQATT and SNEGSKA (reference sequence). This CDR3 is built from 15 residues. Trimming took 8 bases from V and 4 from J; bases not matched to a gene: 15. CDR3 amino acids: CSPNQGAYLGTEAFF. The CDR3 DNA reads as TGCAGTCCGAACCAGGGGGCTTACCTGGGCACTGAAGCTTTCTTT.

The sample holds many counts of this clonotype. The V and J genes are TRBV18 and TRBJ1-2; D is unresolved. Deletions cut 2 bases from V and 7 bases from J, with 5 bases between. Germline values: CDR1 KGHSH, CDR2 LQKENI. The CDR3 sequence is 11 residues long. The CDR3 DNA is TGTGCCAGCTCACCAGACACTGGCTACACCTTC. It yields the protein CASSPDTGYTF.

There are a few counts of this clonotype. The J gene is TRBJ1-1, the V gene TRBV7-2; no clear D. Trimming took off 0 bases at V and 4 bases at J, with 9 bases between the two ends. The CDR3 extends over 14 amino acids. The germline V gene has CDR1 SGHTA and CDR2 FQGNSA. CDR3 residues: CASSLARGGTEAFF. The DNA of the CDR3 is TGTGCCAGCAGCTTAGCGCGGGGTGGCACTGAAGCTTTCTTT.

This clonotype was seen ten or more times. The V and J genes are TRBV9 and TRBJ2-5; a weak D match, TRBD2 (6 bases). Trimming left V 4 bases short and J 0 bases short, with 10 bases between. The CDR3 is 14 amino acids. The V gene's germline CDR1 is SGDLS and CDR2 YYNGEE. For the CDR3, the DNA is TGTGCCAGCAGCCCTCGGGACTACCAAGAGACCCAGTACTTC. It is translated as CASSPRDYQETQYF.

This clonotype was observed once. This sequence joins TRBV6-2 or TRBV6-3 and TRBJ2-1; 7 bases fit TRBD1. Germline CDR1 and CDR2: MNHEY and SVGEGT. The CDR3 has 15 amino acids. The junction had 1 base not matched to a gene; V was cut back by 2 bases and J by 0 bases. Here the CDR3 DNA reads TGTGCCAGCAGTTACGGGGACAGCTCCTACAATGAGCAGTTCTTC. Residues: CASSYGDSSYNEQFF.

The count of this clonotype is one. A much larger clone differs from this one at a single base, so this may be a read error. Because it lacks the conserved phenylalanine or tryptophan at the end, this CDR3 is likely a read error. The rearrangement links TRBV10-3 to TRBJ1-5, with TRBD1 as a possible D gene (6 bases). V lost 10 bases, J lost 4 bases, and 17 bases lay in between. The germline V gene has CDR1 ENHRY and CDR2 SYGVKD. The CDR3 extends over 14 amino acids. The CDR3: CASRPQGGNQPQHL. The CDR3 coding sequence is TGTGCCAGCAGACCACAGGGTGGGAATCAGCCCCAGCATCTT.

This clonotype was detected ten times or more. The genes are TRBV21-1 and TRBJ2-5; TRBD1 reflects the table's D call only, with no check against the DNA. TRBV21-1 is flagged as a pseudogene. This CDR3 has 19 residues. The CDR3 spells CASSKGKGPRDRYQETQYF. DNA of the CDR3: TGTGCCAGCAGCAAAGGAAAAGGGCCCCGGGACAGGTACCAAGAGACCCAGTACTTC.

The sample holds a few counts of this clonotype. As DNA, the CDR3 is TGCGCCAGCAGCTTCAGGTTAGGTGATACGCAGTATTTT. Protein: CASSFRLGDTQYF. The rearrangement uses TRBV5-1 and TRBJ2-3; D unclear. The germline V gene encodes CDR1 SGHRS and CDR2 YFSETQ. This CDR3 is 13 amino acids long. V was pared by 2 bases and J by 6 bases, with 10 bases between.

The chain employs TRBV4-3 and TRBJ2-3; D is unclear. The CDR3 is 14 residues long. CDR1 is LGHNA and CDR2 is YSLEER in the germline V gene. The V end was cut by 0 bases, the J end by 4 bases, with 8 bases between. The CDR3 coding sequence is TGCGCCAGCAGCCAAGATCGGGCAGCAGATACGCAGTATTTT. Translation gives CASSQDRAADTQYF.

This clonotype turned up a few times. The rearrangement links TRBV9 to TRBJ1-1, with D perhaps matching TRBD1 (5 bases). The ends were cut back, 2 bases at V and 0 bases at J, with 5 bases in the middle. Per the germline V gene, CDR1 is SGDLS and CDR2 is YYNGEE. CDR3 size: 13 residues. CDR3 loop: CASSVTVNTEAFF. CDR3 DNA sequence: TGTGCCAGCAGCGTGACAGTGAACACTGAAGCTTTCTTT.

This clonotype was seen ten or more times. The genes are TRBV24-1 and TRBJ2-7, with 8 bases matching TRBD1. J lost 5 bases, V lost 2 bases, and 4 bases had no gene match. Germline CDR1 reads KGHDR; CDR2 reads SFDVKD. The CDR3 has 14 amino acids. In DNA, the CDR3 is TGTGCCACCAGTGATTCTGGACAGGGAGACGAGCAGTACTTC. As protein: CATSDSGQGDEQYF.

Many counts were recorded for this clonotype. This rearrangement joins TRBV7-9 to TRBJ2-3; tentative D call: TRBD2 (6 bases). V lost 5 bases and J lost 8, with 14 bases in between. CDR1 and CDR2 from the germline V gene are SEHNR and FQNEAQ (reference sequence). This CDR3 comprises 13 residues. CDR3 region: CASSAGGGVTQYF. As DNA, the CDR3 is TGTGCCAGCAGCGCAGGCGGCGGGGTTACGCAGTATTTT.

This clonotype was found many times. This chain links TRBV5-1 with TRBJ2-1, with TRBD2 identical over 10 bases. V shed 1 base, J shed 7 bases, and the junction held 11 bases outside the gene matches. Per germline, CDR1 SGHRS and CDR2 YFSETQ. This CDR3 spans 17 amino acids. CDR3 in DNA: TGCGCCAGCAGCTTGACTAGCGGGGTCCTCGGGGGTAATGAGCAGTTCTTC. It codes for CASSLTSGVLGGNEQFF. Combining the CDR3 with reference TRBV5-1 and TRBJ2-1 gives the whole variable domain KAGVTQTPRYLIKTRGQQVTLSCSPISGHRSVSWYQQTPGQGLQFLFEYFSETQRNKGNFPGRFSGRQFSNSRSEMNVSTLELGDSALYLCASSLTSGVLGGNEQFFGPGTRLTVL.

This clonotype was counted a few times. V usage is TRBV7-7 and J usage is TRBJ2-5; 10 nucleotides align to TRBD1. Germline trimming cut 2 bases from V and 4 bases from J; bases unmatched to any gene: 13. Germline lookup yields CDR1 SSHAT and CDR2 FNYEAQ (reference sequence). This CDR3 has 18 residues. The DNA of the CDR3 is TGTGCCAGCAGCTTAAGGGAAACGGGACAGGGGCTGGTAGAGACCCAGTACTTC. It codes for CASSLRETGQGLVETQYF.

The V and J genes are TRBV4-3 and TRBJ1-1; TRBD1 agrees at 9 bases. The germline V gene has CDR1 LGHNA and CDR2 YSLEER. The CDR3 consists of 18 residues. Losses at the gene ends were 0 bases for V and 3 bases for J; bases not matched to a gene: 11. DNA for the CDR3: TGCGCCAGCAGCCAAGATTTCTGGGACAGGGCCTTGGACACTGAAGCTTTCTTT. Protein sequence: CASSQDFWDRALDTEAFF.

This clonotype came up many times. This sequence joins TRBV7-8 and TRBJ1-1; D is ambiguous. There are 14 residues in the CDR3. V lost 2 bases and J lost 5, with 12 bases in between. CDR1 SGHVS and CDR2 FQNEAQ come from the germline V gene. CDR3 residues: CASSLFAGRTEAFF. Here the CDR3 DNA reads TGTGCCAGCAGCTTATTCGCCGGTCGGACTGAAGCTTTCTTT.

The chain links TRBV24-1 to TRBJ2-1; TRBD1 matches 8 bases. This CDR3 spans 16 amino acids. V was clipped by 1 base and J by 7 bases; unmatched bases: 8. Germline V gene sequence: CDR1 KGHDR, CDR2 SFDVKD. CDR3 protein: CATSDFGQGSGNEQFF. The CDR3 DNA follows: TGTGCCACCAGTGATTTCGGACAGGGATCGGGTAATGAGCAGTTCTTC.

Ten or more counts support this clonotype. This rearrangement joins TRBV20-1 to TRBJ2-1; possibly TRBD1 or TRBD2 for D (5 bases each). Germline loops: CDR1 DFQATT, CDR2 SNEGSKA (reference sequence). V lost 6 bases and J lost 9, with 21 bases in between. The CDR3 runs 14 residues. The CDR3 loop reads CSAGRDAGISEQFF. CDR3 DNA: TGCAGTGCCGGCCGGGACGCTGGTATTAGTGAGCAGTTCTTC.

The table lists this clonotype with a few counts. The J gene is TRBJ2-3, the V gene TRBV12-5, with D possibly matching TRBD2 (5 bases). The V gene's germline CDR1 is LGHNT and CDR2 FRNRAP. This CDR3 comprises 14 residues. The ends were cut back, 4 bases at V and 0 bases at J, with 8 bases in the middle. The CDR3 protein is CASGSGISTDTQYF. DNA of the CDR3: TGTGCTAGTGGTTCGGGGATAAGCACAGATACGCAGTATTTT.